This T cell receptor (beta chain) was profiled in a study of shared clonotypes between healthy human individuals. Germline lookup yields CDR1 MDHEN and CDR2 SYDVKM. There are 14 residues in the CDR3. V was shortened by 6 bases and J by 6 bases, with 15 bases between the two germline ends. Libraries were prepared by immunoSEQ multiplex PCR; TCRdb keeps only in-frame clonotypes and omits some of them. The sample records 2 million to 2.5 million clones, roughly 93% being singletons. The sequence was obtained from a young man in good health. Some clones in this sample may be carry-over from other donors' samples. The V gene is TRBV28, the J gene TRBJ1-5; D is undetermined. Sequences were obtained from naive CD4+ T cells from PBMCs. Regarding subset: CD45RA+ positively selected. The CDR3 reads CASSPAMVAQPQHF. In DNA, the CDR3 is TGTGCCAGCAGCCCGGCCATGGTCGCTCAGCCCCAGCATTTT.